These T cell receptor beta chains were read from a single sample in a study of T cell responses to AZD1222 COVID-19 vaccine. Profiled with immunoSEQ multiplex PCR; TCRdb holds only in-frame clones, not every one. The sample has tens of thousands of clones, roughly 89% seen once. Source: peripheral blood, taken on day 0 of AZD1222 vaccination. These receptors were collected from an adult in good health. Both conserved end residues are part of each CDR3. A D gene is named only where the DNA matches it firmly. Clone sizes are given selectively: once, few, many, or a class where the clone is expanded.

abundance	d_gene	v_gene	j_gene	CDR3aa	CDR3nt
few	NA	TRBV7-9	TRBJ1-1	CASSPGSEAFF	TGTGCCAGCAGCCCGGGAAGTGAAGCTTTCTTT
NA	NA	TRBV30	TRBJ1-4	CAWARVPEKLFF	TGTGCCTGGGCCCGGGTGCCTGAAAAACTGTTTTTT
NA	NA	TRBV11-2	TRBJ2-7	CASSLVSNEQYF	TGTGCCAGCAGCTTAGTATCCAACGAGCAGTACTTC
once	NA	TRBV11-2	TRBJ2-1	CASSPRQKRYNEQFF	TGTGCCAGCAGCCCCCGACAGAAGCGATACAATGAGCAGTTCTTC
NA	TRBD1	TRBV25-1	TRBJ1-1	CASSPRTGIGTEAFF	TGTGCCAGCAGTCCCCGGACAGGGATAGGGACTGAAGCTTTCTTT
NA	NA	TRBV6-5	TRBJ2-5	CASSLDREETQYF	TGTGCCAGCAGTTTGGACCGAGAAGAGACCCAGTACTTC
NA	NA	TRBV5-5	TRBJ2-1	CASSMGPHNEQFF	TGTGCCAGCAGCATGGGGCCCCACAATGAGCAGTTCTTC
NA	NA	TRBV19	TRBJ1-2	CASITSGVRGYTF	TGTGCCAGTATCACCTCAGGGGTTCGTGGCTACACCTTC
NA	NA	TRBV10-1	TRBJ1-1	CASSESRGWGEAFF	TGCGCCAGCAGTGAGTCGAGGGGCTGGGGTGAAGCTTTCTTT
NA	NA	TRBV11-2	TRBJ1-1	CASSPGPETEAFF	TGTGCCAGCAGCCCCGGACCTGAGACTGAAGCTTTCTTT
NA	NA	TRBV9	TRBJ1-1	CASSRTLNTEAFF	TGTGCCAGCAGTCGGACTCTTAACACTGAAGCTTTCTTT
NA	NA	TRBV13	TRBJ1-1	CASSRRNTEAFF	TGTGCCAGCAGCCGCCGGAACACTGAAGCTTTCTTT
NA	NA	TRBV6-5	TRBJ1-1	CASSYSNSGVDTEAFF	TGTGCCAGCAGTTACTCGAATTCAGGGGTCGACACTGAAGCTTTCTTT
NA	TRBD1	TRBV27	TRBJ2-3	CASRGKKGARSSTQYF	TGTGCCAGCAGGGGGAAAAAGGGGGCGCGATCGAGTACGCAGTATTTT
NA	NA	TRBV7-8	TRBJ1-1	CASSFRRNTEAFF	TGTGCCAGCAGCTTTAGAAGGAACACTGAAGCTTTCTTT
NA	TRBD1	TRBV11-2	TRBJ2-7	CASSDRDRGRHEQYF	TGTGCCAGCAGCGACCGGGACAGGGGAAGACACGAGCAGTACTTC
once	NA	TRBV28	TRBJ1-1	CASSWGIEAFF	TGTGCCAGCAGTTGGGGCATTGAAGCTTTCTTT
once	NA	TRBV5-1	TRBJ2-2	CASSLGGRAATGELFF	TGCGCCAGCAGCTTGGGTGGCAGGGCAGCCACCGGGGAGCTGTTTTTT
NA	TRBD2	TRBV19	TRBJ2-3	CASSIGGRGGPSTDTQYF	TGTGCCAGTAGTATAGGAGGGCGGGGGGGCCCTAGCACAGATACGCAGTATTTT
NA	NA	TRBV12-3/TRBV12-4	TRBJ1-6	CASSGWGDSPLHF	TGTGCCAGCAGCGGTTGGGGGGATTCACCCCTCCACTTT
NA	TRBD2	TRBV13	TRBJ2-3	CASSLEGLAADTQYF	TGTGCCAGCAGCTTAGAGGGACTAGCGGCAGATACGCAGTATTTT
NA	NA	TRBV2	TRBJ1-2	CASSEHTRGYTF	TGTGCCAGCAGTGAGCACACGCGGGGCTACACCTTC
NA	TRBD1	TRBV19	TRBJ1-4	CASSADRDPFQKLFF	TGTGCCAGTAGCGCGGACAGGGATCCCTTCCAGAAACTGTTTTTT
NA	TRBD1	TRBV19	TRBJ1-2	CASTVVGTGDGYTF	TGTGCCAGTACCGTTGTCGGGACAGGGGATGGCTACACCTTC
once	NA	TRBV2	TRBJ1-5	CASSPDRHSNQPQHF	TGTGCCAGCAGTCCGGACAGACATAGCAATCAGCCCCAGCATTTT
once	TRBD1	TRBV4-1	TRBJ1-2	CASSQDPGTGANYGYTF	TGCGCCAGCAGCCAAGATCCGGGGACAGGGGCTAACTATGGCTACACCTTC
NA	TRBD1	TRBV6-5	TRBJ1-2	CASSGQGSSSYGYTF	TGTGCCAGCAGCGGACAGGGGAGTAGTTCCTATGGCTACACCTTC
NA	NA	TRBV12-3/TRBV12-4	TRBJ1-5	CASSLVATQPQHF	TGTGCCAGCAGTTTGGTGGCGACGCAGCCCCAGCATTTT
NA	NA	TRBV7-9	TRBJ1-5	CASSNQGNQPQHF	TGTGCCAGCAGCAATCAGGGGAACCAGCCCCAGCATTTT
NA	TRBD1	TRBV3-1/TRBV3-2	TRBJ1-1	CASSLQGARNTEAFF	TGTGCCAGCAGCCTACAGGGGGCGCGGAACACTGAAGCTTTCTTT
NA	TRBD1	TRBV30	TRBJ2-5	CAWSVMAGGHQETQYF	TGTGCCTGGAGTGTAATGGCAGGGGGACACCAAGAGACCCAGTACTTC
NA	TRBD2	TRBV19	TRBJ2-2	CASTPLAGANTGELFF	TGTGCCAGTACCCCCCTGGCGGGGGCGAACACCGGGGAGCTGTTTTTT
NA	NA	TRBV18	TRBJ1-5	CASSWRNRVSWPQHF	TGTGCCAGCTCATGGCGAAACAGGGTTAGTTGGCCCCAGCATTTT
NA	NA	TRBV18	TRBJ1-1	CASSPPSQTGNTEAFF	TGTGCCAGCTCACCACCCTCACAGACAGGGAACACTGAAGCTTTCTTT
NA	NA	TRBV7-8	TRBJ1-1	CASSWGGTGPEAFF	TGTGCCAGCAGCTGGGGGGGCACAGGCCCTGAAGCTTTCTTT
NA	NA	TRBV10-2	TRBJ1-2	CASSGAGRAVSGYTF	TGCGCCAGCAGTGGGGCGGGCAGGGCGGTGAGCGGCTACACCTTC